This T cell receptor beta chain was sequenced during a study of T cells in Graves' hyperthyroidism and ophthalmopathy. General study results and limits: The majority of expanded thyroid clonotypes above 0.001 also appeared in blood.

CDR1 and CDR2 from the germline V gene are SGHKS and YYEKEE (reference sequence). This CDR3 is 12 amino acids long. The ends were cut back, 2 bases at V and 8 bases at J, with 8 bases in the middle. The diagnoses drew upon clinical symptoms, serum thyroxine and TRAb, thyroid ultrasound and orbital computed tomography. RNA transcripts provided the source from which TCR beta CDR3 regions were amplified. TCR CDR3 regions were first amplified by RT-PCR with HTBI primers. MiXCR was run by TCRdb on the multiplex PCR reads, yielding one entry per CDR3 protein. This sample has about 52,000 distinct CDR3 sequences, with approximately 48% found just once. Many counts were recorded for this clonotype. Its antigen is undetermined.

The receptor's source is a woman in her forties or fifties with Graves' ophthalmopathy. V and J are TRBV5-5 and TRBJ2-1, with a weak D call TRBD1 (5 bases). What was sequenced was blood. The DNA of the CDR3 is TGTGCCAGCAGCTTCATAGGGGATGAGCAGTTCTTC. This sequence encodes CASSFIGDEQFF.